This TCR beta chain was observed in a study of blood T cell repertoires in COVID-19. Study in general: T cells, B-cell-depleted T cells, or PBMCs provided the cDNA or gDNA that served as material.

This CDR3 region has 16 residues. V lost 0 bases to trimming and J lost 10 bases; unmatched junction nucleotides: 9. From germline, CDR1 is LNHDA and CDR2 SQIVND (reference sequence). As processed by the authors: Estimated nucleated cell counts came from reference gene primer amplification. Assay: immunoSEQ multiplex PCR; the TCRdb copy retains only in-frame clones and omits some. V, J and clone size derive from that table, while D and trimming were established from the DNA sequence. The table shows approximately 300,000 clones, with roughly 90% occurring only once. This rearrangement joins TRBV19 to TRBJ2-1; 10 bases are a match to TRBD2. Specimen: peripheral blood. The source is a man aged 40-50 years with acute or convalescent COVID-19. CDR3 sequence reads: CASSIDWSGGAVEQFF. The CDR3, as DNA: TGTGCCAGTAGTATAGATTGGAGCGGGGGGGCCGTGGAGCAGTTCTTC.